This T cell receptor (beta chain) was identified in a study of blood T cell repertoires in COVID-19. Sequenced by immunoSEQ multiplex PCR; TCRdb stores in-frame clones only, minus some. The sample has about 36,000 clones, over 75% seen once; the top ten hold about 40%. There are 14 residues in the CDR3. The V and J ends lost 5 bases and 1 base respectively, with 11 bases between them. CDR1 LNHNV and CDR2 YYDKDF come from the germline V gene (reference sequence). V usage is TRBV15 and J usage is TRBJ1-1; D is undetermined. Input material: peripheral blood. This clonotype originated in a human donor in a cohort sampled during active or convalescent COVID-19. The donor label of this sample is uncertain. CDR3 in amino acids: CATSYRGTNTEAFF. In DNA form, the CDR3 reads TGTGCCACCAGCTATAGAGGAACGAACACTGAAGCTTTCTTT.